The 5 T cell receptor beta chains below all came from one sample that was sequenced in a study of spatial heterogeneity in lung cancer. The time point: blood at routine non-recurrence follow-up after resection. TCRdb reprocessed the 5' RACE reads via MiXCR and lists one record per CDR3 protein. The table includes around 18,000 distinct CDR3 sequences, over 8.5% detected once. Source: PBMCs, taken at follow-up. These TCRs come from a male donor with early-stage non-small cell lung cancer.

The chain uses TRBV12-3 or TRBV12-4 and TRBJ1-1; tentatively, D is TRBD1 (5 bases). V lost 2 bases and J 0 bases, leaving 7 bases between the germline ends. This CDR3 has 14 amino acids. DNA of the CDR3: TGTGCCAGCAGTTTACCAGGGATGAACACTGAAGCTTTCTTT. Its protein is CASSLPGMNTEAFF.

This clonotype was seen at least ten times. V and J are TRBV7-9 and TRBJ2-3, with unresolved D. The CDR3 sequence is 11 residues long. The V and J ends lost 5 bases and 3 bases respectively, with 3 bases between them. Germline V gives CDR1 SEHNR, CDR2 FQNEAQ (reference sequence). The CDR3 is CASSLTDTQYF. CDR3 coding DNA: TGTGCCAGCAGCCTTACAGATACGCAGTATTTT.

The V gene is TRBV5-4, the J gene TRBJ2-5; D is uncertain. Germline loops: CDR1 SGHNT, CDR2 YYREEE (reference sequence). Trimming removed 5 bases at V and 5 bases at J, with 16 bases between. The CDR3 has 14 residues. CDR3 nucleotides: TGTGCCAGCAGTTCGGGTGAGGCTCCGGAGACCCAGTACTTC. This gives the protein CASSSGEAPETQYF. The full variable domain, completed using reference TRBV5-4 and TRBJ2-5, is ETGVTQSPTHLIKTRGQQVTLRCSSQSGHNTVSWYQQALGQGPQFIFQYYREEENGRGNFPPRFSGLQFPNYSSELNVNALELDDSALYLCASSSGEAPETQYFGPGTRLLVL.

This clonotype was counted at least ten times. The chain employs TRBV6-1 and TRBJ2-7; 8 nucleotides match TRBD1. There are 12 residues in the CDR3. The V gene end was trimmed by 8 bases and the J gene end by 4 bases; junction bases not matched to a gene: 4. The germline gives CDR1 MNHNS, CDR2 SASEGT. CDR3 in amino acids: CASSTGGYEQYF. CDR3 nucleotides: TGTGCCAGCTCAACAGGGGGATACGAGCAGTACTTC.

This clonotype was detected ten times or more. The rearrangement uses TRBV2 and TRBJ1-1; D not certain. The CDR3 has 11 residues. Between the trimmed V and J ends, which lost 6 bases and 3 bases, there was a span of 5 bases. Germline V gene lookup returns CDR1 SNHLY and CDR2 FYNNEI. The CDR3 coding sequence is TGTGCCAGCAGAGAGTACACTGAAGCTTTCTTT. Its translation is CASREYTEAFF.